This TCR beta chain stems from a study of T cell responses to AZD1222 COVID-19 vaccine. Findings and caveats of the study: Sampling captured repertoires only after the peak T cell response. Along spike, vaccine-associated CD4 TCRs were found throughout, with dominance at 160-218 and 743-854.

In its sample, this clone was seen once. What it recognizes is unknown. Method: immunoSEQ multiplex PCR; TCRdb's copy keeps in-frame clones and lacks some. The sample records about 99,000 clones, roughly nine tenths being singletons. The specimen was peripheral blood, collected 28 days after the second AZD1222 dose. The receptor was derived from an adult who received the AZD1222 COVID-19 vaccine.

CDR3 in DNA: TGCAGTGTCCCAGGCACTGAAGCTTTCTTT. This translates into CSVPGTEAFF. This sequence joins TRBV20-1 and TRBJ1-1, with D unclear. V lost 7 bases to trimming and J lost 4 bases, with 7 bases between them. This CDR3 has 10 residues. Per the germline V gene, CDR1 is DFQATT and CDR2 is SNEGSKA (reference sequence).